These 24 T cell receptor beta chains were sequenced from one sample in a study of T cells after yellow fever vaccination. TCRdb itself ran the 5' RACE reads through MiXCR, one entry per CDR3 protein. The sample lists more than 90,000 distinct CDR3 sequences, roughly 8.4% occurring once. The input for sequencing was CD8+ T cells sorted from PBMCs, taken 45 days after the yellow fever booster vaccination. These receptors were collected from a man aged 25 to 40 who received the YFV17D yellow fever vaccine.

This clonotype was seen many times. V usage is TRBV27 and J usage is TRBJ2-1; TRBD2 is a possible D gene (6 bases). Germline loops: CDR1 MNHEY, CDR2 SMNVEV (reference sequence). CDR3 length equals 16 residues. V was clipped by 6 bases and J by 4 bases, with 19 bases between them. The CDR3 region has the DNA TGTGCCAGCAGGAGGGGTCGGCTAGCGCCATACAATGAGCAGTTCTTC. Translating it yields CASRRGRLAPYNEQFF.

This clonotype was observed a few times. The chain uses TRBV7-9 and TRBJ1-5; unclear D gene. The V gene lost 1 base and the J gene lost 6 bases, with 4 bases spanning the gap. CDR3 size: 12 residues. Germline-derived CDR1 and CDR2 are SEHNR and FQNEAQ (reference sequence). The CDR3 sequence: CASSLEGQPQHF. CDR3 DNA sequence: TGTGCCAGCAGCTTAGAGGGTCAGCCCCAGCATTTT.

The rearrangement links TRBV15 to TRBJ1-1; 9 nucleotides agree with TRBD1. This CDR3 spans 17 amino acids. Germline V gene data show CDR1 as LNHNV and CDR2 as YYDKDF (reference sequence). With 2 bases clipped from V and 0 bases from J, the junction kept 7 bases outside the gene matches. For the CDR3, the DNA is TGTGCCACCAGCAGATATGAAGGGACAGGGTTGAACACTGAAGCTTTCTTT. This encodes CATSRYEGTGLNTEAFF. The variable domain in full, completed from reference TRBV15 and TRBJ1-1, reads DAMVIQNPRYQVTQFGKPVTLSCSQTLNHNVMYWYQQKSSQAPKLLFHYYDKDFNNEADTPDNFQSRRPNTSFCFLDIRSPGLGDTAMYLCATSRYEGTGLNTEAFFGQGTRLTVV.

This clonotype was seen at least ten times. The chain recombines TRBV29-1 with TRBJ2-1; D not certain. The CDR3 extends over 11 amino acids. Germline CDR1 is SQVTM and CDR2 is ANQGSEA. Trimming cost V 3 bases and J 8 bases, with 8 bases left between them. The CDR3 is CSVDHGHEQFF. CDR3 sequence (DNA): TGCAGCGTTGACCACGGGCATGAGCAGTTCTTC.

This clonotype was detected a few times. The chain links TRBV7-6 to TRBJ2-5, with TRBD1 matching 7 bases. This CDR3 is 15 amino acids long. Germline lookup yields CDR1 SGHVS and CDR2 FNYEAQ. The J segment lost 5 bases and the V segment lost 4 bases, leaving 10 bases of the junction unmatched. The CDR3 here is CASSSLRGSLETQYF. The CDR3 DNA reads as TGTGCCAGCAGCTCGCTCAGGGGGAGCTTGGAGACCCAGTACTTC. Supplemented by reference TRBV7-6 and TRBJ2-5, the full variable domain reads GAGVSQSPRYKVTKRGQDVALRCDPISGHVSLYWYRQALGQGPEFLTYFNYEAQQDKSGLPNDRFSAERPEGSISTLTIQRTEQRDSAMYRCASSSLRGSLETQYFGPGTRLLVL.

V usage is TRBV21-1 and J usage is TRBJ2-7; TRBD1, as called in the table, went unchecked against the DNA. TRBV21-1 is a known pseudogene. This CDR3 contains 11 residues. The CDR3 nucleotides read TGTGCCAGCAGGGGGGGGGGCGAGCAGTACTTC. Translation: CASRGGGEQYF.

This rearrangement joins TRBV5-4 to TRBJ2-3, with 7 bases matching TRBD2. This CDR3 contains 17 residues. The V gene end was trimmed by 1 base and the J gene end by 3 bases; junction bases not matched to a gene: 11. CDR1 is SGHNT and CDR2 is YYREEE in the germline V gene (reference sequence). The chain's CDR3 is CASSLTGGSPVTDTQYF. The CDR3 DNA is TGTGCCAGCAGCTTGACCGGCGGGAGCCCGGTTACAGATACGCAGTATTTT.

This clonotype showed up just a few times. The J gene is TRBJ2-1, the V gene TRBV7-9; 7 nucleotides align to TRBD2. CDR1 SEHNR and CDR2 FQNEAQ come from the germline V gene (reference sequence). Unmatched junction bases numbered 8, after V lost 5 bases and J lost 1 base. CDR3 size: 16 residues. The CDR3 is CASSLHPGGSYNEQFF. The CDR3 coding sequence is TGTGCCAGCAGCCTCCACCCGGGGGGTTCCTACAATGAGCAGTTCTTC. Full variable domain (outside the CDR3, taken from reference TRBV7-9 and TRBJ2-1): DTGVSQNPRHKITKRGQNVTFRCDPISEHNRLYWYRQTLGQGPEFLTYFQNEAQLEKSRLLSDRFSAERPKGSFSTLEIQRTEQGDSAMYLCASSLHPGGSYNEQFFGPGTRLTVL.

This clonotype is judged medium-sized. This chain uses TRBV15 with TRBJ2-1, with 8 positions matching TRBD2. The CDR3 sequence is 16 residues long. V shed 0 bases, J shed 8 bases, and the junction held 9 bases outside the gene matches. Germline-derived CDR1 and CDR2 are LNHNV and YYDKDF (reference sequence). The CDR3 DNA reads as TGTGCCACCAGCAGAGATGTGGGACTAGGAGGCCATGAGCAGTTCTTC. Protein product: CATSRDVGLGGHEQFF.

This clonotype was counted ten times or more. This chain links TRBV10-2 with TRBJ2-3; the match to TRBD2 covers 11 bases. Per the germline V gene, CDR1 is WSHSY and CDR2 is SAAADI. CDR3 length equals 18 residues. Trimming cost V 6 bases and J 0 bases; bases outside gene matches: 11. In DNA form, the CDR3 reads TGCGCCAGCAGCGAAACCGGGACTAGCGGTATGAGCACAGATACGCAGTATTTT. Translated: CASSETGTSGMSTDTQYF.

This clonotype was counted many times. The rearrangement links TRBV4-3 to TRBJ2-2, with 12 nucleotides matching TRBD2. CDR3 size: 15 residues. CDR1 is LGHNA and CDR2 is YSLEER in the germline V gene. Trimming removed 4 bases from V and 7 bases from J; junction bases left unmatched: 4. This chain's CDR3 is CASSPLAGGHGELFF. CDR3 sequence (DNA): TGCGCCAGCAGCCCACTAGCGGGAGGCCACGGGGAGCTGTTTTTT.

The chain has TRBV29-1 and TRBJ1-2; D possibly corresponds to TRBD1 (6 bases). CDR3 length: 12 amino acids. CDR1 is SQVTM, CDR2 ANQGSEA, per germline. Trimming pared 7 bases from V and 4 bases from J, leaving 13 bases between. CDR3 sequence: CSAGDRFYGYTF. In nucleotides, the CDR3 is TGCAGCGCCGGTGACAGGTTCTATGGCTACACCTTC.

This clonotype was counted ten times or more. The CDR3 DNA follows: TGCGCCAGCAGCTTGAGTCTAGCGGGAGTCTACGAGCAGTACTTC. It is translated as CASSLSLAGVYEQYF. V gene TRBV5-1 combines with J gene TRBJ2-7; 10 bases fit TRBD2. There are 15 residues in the CDR3. Trimming cost V 1 base and J 3 bases; bases outside gene matches: 4. The germline gives CDR1 SGHRS, CDR2 YFSETQ.

The J gene is TRBJ2-5, the V gene TRBV7-2; D not resolved. This CDR3 is 15 amino acids long. Germline V gene data show CDR1 as SGHTA and CDR2 as FQGNSA. The ends were cut back, 4 bases at V and 5 bases at J, with 17 bases in the middle. For the CDR3, the DNA is TGTGCCAGCAGCTCATGGGTGGATCCTTGTGAGACCCAGTACTTC. The encoded protein is CASSSWVDPCETQYF.

This clonotype appeared many times. The J gene is TRBJ2-7, the V gene TRBV6-5; the D call may be TRBD1 or TRBD2 (5 bases each). Deletions cut 6 bases from V and 0 bases from J, with 15 bases between. This CDR3 spans 15 amino acids. Germline lookup yields CDR1 MNHEY and CDR2 SVGAGI. This CDR3 is CASSWGPLDSYEQYF. For the CDR3, the DNA is TGTGCCAGCAGCTGGGGACCTCTGGACTCCTACGAGCAGTACTTC.

This clonotype was counted many times. V and J are TRBV12-5 and TRBJ1-1; D not resolved. The CDR3 totals 12 residues. Trimming cost V 4 bases and J 1 base, with 4 bases left between them. Germline-derived CDR1 and CDR2 are LGHNT and FRNRAP. DNA for the CDR3: TGTGCTAGTGGTTGGGAGAACACTGAAGCTTTCTTT. It encodes CASGWENTEAFF.

This clonotype was counted only a few times. The genes are TRBV15 and TRBJ2-7, with D tentatively TRBD1 or TRBD2 (5 bases each). V was pared by 5 bases and J by 2 bases, with 13 bases between. In germline, CDR1 is LNHNV, CDR2 YYDKDF (reference sequence). The CDR3 covers 14 residues. The CDR3 protein is CATSLGTETYEQYF. The CDR3 DNA sequence: TGTGCCACCAGCCTCGGGACGGAGACCTACGAGCAGTACTTC.

This clonotype was detected ten times or more. CDR3 sequence reads: CASSLPGLALDEQYF. The CDR3 nucleotides are TGTGCCAGCAGCTTGCCGGGACTAGCGCTAGACGAGCAGTACTTC. V gene TRBV5-4 combines with J gene TRBJ2-7; 10 bases map to TRBD2. The V segment lost 1 base and the J segment 5 bases; nucleotides outside the gene matches: 6. The CDR3 contains 15 residues. From germline, CDR1 is SGHNT and CDR2 YYREEE (reference sequence).

This clonotype was observed at least ten times. The chain combines TRBV7-8 with TRBJ2-4, with 8 nucleotides matching TRBD2. This CDR3 region has 16 residues. The trim removed 4 bases at V and 1 base at J, leaving 6 bases unmatched. From germline, CDR1 is SGHVS and CDR2 FQNEAQ. The chain's CDR3 is CASSYGRALAKNIQYF. CDR3 nucleotide sequence: TGTGCCAGCAGCTACGGGAGGGCCCTGGCCAAAAACATTCAGTACTTC.

This clonotype was counted many times. This chain uses TRBV30 with TRBJ2-1; 11 bases are a match to TRBD2. Looked up from germline, CDR1 is GTSNPN and CDR2 is SVGIG (reference sequence). This CDR3 is 12 amino acids long. The ends lost 8 bases at V and 8 bases at J; junction bases unmatched: 5. The CDR3 sequence: CARSGLADEQFF. DNA for the CDR3: TGTGCCCGATCGGGACTAGCGGATGAGCAGTTCTTC.

This clonotype was picked up many times. The rearrangement joins TRBV7-6 to TRBJ2-1; D assignment may be TRBD1 or TRBD2 (5 bases each). Trimming pared 0 bases from V and 6 bases from J, leaving 9 bases between. The CDR3 totals 14 residues. CDR1 and CDR2 from the germline V gene are SGHVS and FNYEAQ. CDR3 DNA sequence: TGTGCCAGCAGCTTAGCGGGACCCATCAATGAGCAGTTCTTC. Its translation: CASSLAGPINEQFF.

The chain couples TRBV30 to TRBJ2-3; D not certain. V was pared by 0 bases and J by 2 bases, with 12 bases between. This CDR3 has 15 amino acids. The germline CDR1 and CDR2 sequences are GTSNPN and SVGIG (reference sequence). The CDR3 DNA sequence: TGTGCCTGGAGTGTACTAAGGCTACCCACAGATACGCAGTATTTT. This translates into CAWSVLRLPTDTQYF.

This clonotype was detected ten times or more. The genes are TRBV15 and TRBJ2-3; D might be TRBD1 (5 bases). The V and J ends lost 5 bases and 4 bases respectively, with 16 bases between them. There are 15 residues in the CDR3. The V gene's germline CDR1 is LNHNV and CDR2 YYDKDF (reference sequence). CDR3 loop: CATSSKVQGSDTQYF. The CDR3 DNA follows: TGTGCCACCAGCTCCAAAGTCCAGGGTTCAGATACGCAGTATTTT.

Ten or more counts support this clonotype. The chain carries TRBV27 and TRBJ2-7; 7 positions match TRBD1. The CDR3 is 14 residues long. The V gene's germline CDR1 is MNHEY and CDR2 SMNVEV (reference sequence). J was trimmed by 4 bases and V by 3 bases; bases with no gene match: 6. The CDR3 coding sequence is TGTGCCAGCAGTTTCCTGGACAGGTATTACGAGCAGTACTTC. This codes for CASSFLDRYYEQYF.